The present TCR beta chain was sequenced within a study of T-cell memory formation after mild COVID-19. V shed 4 bases and J 1 base; nucleotides not matched to a gene: 4. Germline V CDR1 and CDR2: MNHEY, SVGAGI. The CDR3 has 16 residues. The sample holds many counts of this clonotype. The antigen is unknown. TCRdb re-called the 5' RACE reads with MiXCR, one entry per CDR3 protein. The repertoire consists of 300,000 to 350,000 distinct CDR3 sequences, with over 11% occurring once and the leading ten covering 21%. Points from the study as a whole: While clones contracting from day 15 to 85 were balanced between CD4 and CD8, later expanders leaned CD4+. CD4+ contracting clones were mainly CM and EM; CD8+ ones, EMRA.

The chain is built from TRBV6-5 and TRBJ2-2, with 9 bases fitting TRBD1. The clonotype comes from a man aged 18 to 30 who had mild COVID-19 (a few samples of this study predate the infection). Cell type and time point are not known. Sample: PBMCs or a T cell subset sorted from them (not recorded which). The CDR3 region is CASSSPGQGNTGELFF. The DNA of the CDR3 is TGTGCCAGCAGTTCACCGGGACAGGGGAACACCGGGGAGCTGTTTTTT.